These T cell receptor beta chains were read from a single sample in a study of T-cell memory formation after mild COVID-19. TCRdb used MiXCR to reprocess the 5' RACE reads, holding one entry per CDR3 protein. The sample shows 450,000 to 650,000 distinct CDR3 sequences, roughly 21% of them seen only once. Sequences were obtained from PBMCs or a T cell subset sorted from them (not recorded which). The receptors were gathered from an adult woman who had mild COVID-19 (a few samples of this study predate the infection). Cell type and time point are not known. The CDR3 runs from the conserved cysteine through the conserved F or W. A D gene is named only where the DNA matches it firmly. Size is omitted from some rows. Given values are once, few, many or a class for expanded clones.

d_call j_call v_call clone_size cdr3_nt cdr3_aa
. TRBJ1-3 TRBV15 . TGTGCCACCAGCAGAGCTCAGGGCTCCTCTGGAAACACCATATATTTT CATSRAQGSSGNTIYF
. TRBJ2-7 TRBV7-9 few TGTGCCAGCAGCGGATGGGGGGACCCTTACGAGCAGTACTTC CASSGWGDPYEQYF
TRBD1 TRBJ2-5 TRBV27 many TGTGCCACTTGGTCCGGGACAGGGTATCAAGAGACCCAGTACTTC CATWSGTGYQETQYF
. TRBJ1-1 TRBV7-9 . TGTGCCAGCAGCTTAGTAGGGACAACGGACACTGAAGCTTTCTTT CASSLVGTTDTEAFF
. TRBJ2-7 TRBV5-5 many TGTGCCAGCAACTACGACGTGGGCTACGAGCAGTACTTC CASNYDVGYEQYF
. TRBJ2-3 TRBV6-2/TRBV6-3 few TGTGCCAGCAGTTACTTCGGGGATACGCAGTATTTT CASSYFGDTQYF
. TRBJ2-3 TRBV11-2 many TGTGCCAGCAGCTTAATACAGGGTGGTCCAGATACGCAGTATTTT CASSLIQGGPDTQYF
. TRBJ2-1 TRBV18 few TGTGCCAGCTCACCGGCGTGGGGAGTCAGCGAGCAGTTCTTC CASSPAWGVSEQFF
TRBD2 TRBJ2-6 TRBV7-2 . TGTGCCAGCACCCTTAGCGGGAGGGGTCCCCGTGGGGCCAACGTCCTGACTTTC CASTLSGRGPRGANVLTF
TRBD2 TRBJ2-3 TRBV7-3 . TGTGCCAGCAGCCGTAGCGGGGGGGAGCCAGATACGCAGTATTTT CASSRSGGEPDTQYF
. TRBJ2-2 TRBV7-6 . TGTGCCAGCAGCTTATGGGTCGTAGAGAACACCGGGGAGCTGTTTTTT CASSLWVVENTGELFF
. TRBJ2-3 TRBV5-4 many TGTGCCAGCAGCTTGATACCCACAGATACGCAGTATTTT CASSLIPTDTQYF
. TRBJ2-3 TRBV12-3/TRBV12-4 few TGTGCCAGCAGTTCACAAATTAGCGGCACGCAGTATTTT CASSSQISGTQYF
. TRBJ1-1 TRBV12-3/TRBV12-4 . TGTGCCAGCAGCGGTTCAGGTTATGGGGTCACTGAAGCTTTCTTT CASSGSGYGVTEAFF
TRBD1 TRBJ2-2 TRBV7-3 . TGTGCCAGCAGCTTCGGGACAGGGGGATACACCGGGGAGCTGTTTTTT CASSFGTGGYTGELFF
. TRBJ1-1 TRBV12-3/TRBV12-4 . TGTGCCAGCAGGCCAGGGGACCTAAACACTGAAGCTTTCTTT CASRPGDLNTEAFF
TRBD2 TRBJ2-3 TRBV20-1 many TGCAGTGCTAGTACTCTAGCGGGAGAGGATACGCAGTATTTT CSASTLAGEDTQYF
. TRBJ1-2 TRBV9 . TGTGCCAGCAGCGTGGGGACATTAAACGGCGGCTATGGCTACACCTTC CASSVGTLNGGYGYTF
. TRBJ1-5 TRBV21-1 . TGTGCCAGCAGCACAAGGGGCCGGCAGCCCCAGCATTTT CASSTRGRQPQHF
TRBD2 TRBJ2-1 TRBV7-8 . TGTGCCAGCAGCTTAGTAGCGGGAGTCGGTAATGAGCAGTTCTTC CASSLVAGVGNEQFF
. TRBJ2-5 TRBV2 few TGTGCCAGCAGCAAAGGGACGGCAGCACAAGAGACCCAGTACTTC CASSKGTAAQETQYF
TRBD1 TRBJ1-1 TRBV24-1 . TGTGCCACCAGTGACCCCGGGACAGGGAATCCTGAAGCTTTCTTT CATSDPGTGNPEAFF
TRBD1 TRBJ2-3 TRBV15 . TGTGCCACCAGCAGAGACGGGACAGGGGGCTTGGATACGCAGTATTTT CATSRDGTGGLDTQYF
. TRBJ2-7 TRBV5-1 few TGCGCCAGCAGCTTGGTGCCAGGCCCTTACGAGCAGTACTTC CASSLVPGPYEQYF
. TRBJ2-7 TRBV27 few TGTGCCAGCAGACCCTGGGGGCAGTCCTACGAGCAGTACTTC CASRPWGQSYEQYF
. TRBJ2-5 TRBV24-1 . TGTGCCACCAGTGACAACGGGGATAAAGAGACCCAGTACTTC CATSDNGDKETQYF
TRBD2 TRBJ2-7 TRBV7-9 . TGTGCCAGCAGCTTCTCTAGCGGAACTGCCGTCGAGCAGTACTTC CASSFSSGTAVEQYF
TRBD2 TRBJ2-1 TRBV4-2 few TGTGCCAGCAGCCAAATGGGCGGGGGGGTCTACAATGAGCAGTTCTTC CASSQMGGGVYNEQFF
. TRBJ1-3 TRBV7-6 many TGTGCCAGCAGCAGGGGCAACACCATATATTTT CASSRGNTIYF
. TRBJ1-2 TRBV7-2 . TGTGCCAGCAGCTTGGGGGGCGCCCTCTGGGGCTACACCTTC CASSLGGALWGYTF
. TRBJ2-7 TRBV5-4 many TGCGCCAGCAGCTTGGTTAGCTCCTACGAGCAGTACTTC CASSLVSSYEQYF
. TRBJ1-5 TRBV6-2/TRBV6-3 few TGTGCCAGCACCTATACAGGGAATCAGCCCCAGCATTTT CASTYTGNQPQHF
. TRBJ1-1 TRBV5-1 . TGCGCCAGCAGCCCAGTATTAAGTCTCCCGAACACTGAAGCTTTCTTT CASSPVLSLPNTEAFF
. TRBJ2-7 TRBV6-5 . TGTGCCAGCAGTCGATTTAGCGGACACTACGAGCAGTACTTC CASSRFSGHYEQYF